This note documents a single T cell receptor beta chain sequence. This specimen comes from a study of pediatric ulcerative colitis. This table comes from immunoSEQ multiplex PCR, and its TCRdb copy is limited to in-frame clones, with some not included. The data show 15,000 or so clones, 80% to 90% seen once. The CDR3 runs 15 residues. Germline V gene sequence: CDR1 MNHEY, CDR2 SMNVEV (reference sequence). The ends were cut back, 5 bases at V and 3 bases at J, with 14 bases in the middle. The sample was blood. The sequence was collected from a boy aged 10-17 years with moderate ulcerative colitis. The rearrangement links TRBV27 to TRBJ2-1; maybe TRBD2 (6 bases). Here the CDR3 DNA reads TGTGCCAGCAGTCCGACTAGACTTAACTACAATGAGCAGTTCTTC. This encodes CASSPTRLNYNEQFF.